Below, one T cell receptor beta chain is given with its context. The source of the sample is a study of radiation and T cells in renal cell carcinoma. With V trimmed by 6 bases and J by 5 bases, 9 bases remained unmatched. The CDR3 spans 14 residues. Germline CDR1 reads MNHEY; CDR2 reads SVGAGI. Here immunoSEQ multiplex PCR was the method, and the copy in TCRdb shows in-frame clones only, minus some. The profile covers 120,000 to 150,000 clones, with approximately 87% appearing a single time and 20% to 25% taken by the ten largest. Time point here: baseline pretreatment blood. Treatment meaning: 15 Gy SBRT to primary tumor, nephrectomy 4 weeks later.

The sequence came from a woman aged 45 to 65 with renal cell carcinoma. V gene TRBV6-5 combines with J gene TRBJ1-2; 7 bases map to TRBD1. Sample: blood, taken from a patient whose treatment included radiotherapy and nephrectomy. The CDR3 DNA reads TGTGCCAGCAGGCCGCAGGACAGGACATATGGCTACACCTTC. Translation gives CASRPQDRTYGYTF.